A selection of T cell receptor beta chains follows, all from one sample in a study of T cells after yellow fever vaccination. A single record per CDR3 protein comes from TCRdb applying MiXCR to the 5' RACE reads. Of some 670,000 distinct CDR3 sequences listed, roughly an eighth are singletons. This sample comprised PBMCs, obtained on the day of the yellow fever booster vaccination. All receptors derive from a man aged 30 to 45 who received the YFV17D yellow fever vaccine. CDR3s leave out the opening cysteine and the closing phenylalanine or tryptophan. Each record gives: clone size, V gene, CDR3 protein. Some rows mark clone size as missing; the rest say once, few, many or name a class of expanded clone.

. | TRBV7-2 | ASRLAGENEQY
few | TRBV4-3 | ASSQDHGGRFSGNTIY
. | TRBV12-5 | ASGVQAEGNEQF
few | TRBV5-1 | ASSLAGRVAGYT
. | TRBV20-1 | SAPRLAETGELF
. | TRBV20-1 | SATIMNTEAF
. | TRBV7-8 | ASSLTRGRGTTYEQY
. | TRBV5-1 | ASRDLPTGGRYGYT
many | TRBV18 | ASSPPGQVQETQY
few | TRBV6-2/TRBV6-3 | ASSYRRGDTEQY
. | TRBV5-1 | ASNPGTSVNNEQF
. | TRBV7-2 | ASSSVVEQF
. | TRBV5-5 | ASSLLDSYLGAQH
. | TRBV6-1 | ASRVAGGWETQY
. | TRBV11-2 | AIGAGGIDEQY
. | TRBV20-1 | SAGGEVVEKLF
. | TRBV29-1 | SLRDNSETQY
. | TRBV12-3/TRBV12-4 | ASSPRTGPENEQF
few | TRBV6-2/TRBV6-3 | ASRGLAGGAPLSYEQY
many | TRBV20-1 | SARDYLAKNIQY
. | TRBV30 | AWSRTIQETQY
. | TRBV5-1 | ASSLRLDLPAAGGETQY
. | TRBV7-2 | ASSSFGTNTGELF
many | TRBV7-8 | ASSLAETRGETQY
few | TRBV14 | ASSQGSGTSRETQY
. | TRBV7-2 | ASSLMVGDTQY
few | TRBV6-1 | ASRRGAGGSKNIQY
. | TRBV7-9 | AGEGGVKPDTQY
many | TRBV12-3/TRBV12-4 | ASSLGGKAEAF
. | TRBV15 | ATSRDKGPQDTQY
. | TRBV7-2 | ASGRDGLAYEQY
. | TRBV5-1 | ASSLVAGTSYNEQF
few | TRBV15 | ATSRGSLRANQETQY